This TCR beta chain derives from a study of tumour-infiltrating T cells in Burkitt lymphoma. Looking at the study overall: Productive clonality predicted overall and progression-free survival.

TCRdb's table, derived via immunoSEQ multiplex PCR, lists solely in-frame clones and lacks some. The sample lists thousands of clones, around 17% occurring once. Trimming left V 6 bases short and J 4 bases short, with 13 bases between. Germline assignment: CDR1 SNHLY and CDR2 FYNNEI. The CDR3 is made up of 14 amino acids. The TCR sequence derives from a human donor with diffuse large B-cell lymphoma. The sequenced material came from tumor tissue. The chain couples TRBV2 to TRBJ2-1; D call uncertain. CDR3 protein: CASRAGQQYNEQFF. CDR3 DNA: TGTGCCAGCAGGGCCGGGCAACAATACAATGAGCAGTTCTTC.